These 9 T cell receptor delta chains were all obtained from the same sample, sequenced in a study of γδ T cells in repeated Plasmodium falciparum infection. TCRdb re-called clones from the multiplex PCR reads using CATT. This sample has 75,000 to 95,000 delta-chain clones, with 0.85% to 1% found just once. Gammadelta T cells were flow-sorted from PBMC into Vgamma9/Vdelta2+ and Vdelta2-negative populations for bulk analysis. Material for sequencing was gamma-delta T cells from blood. The source is a pool of human donors (malaria-infected and uninfected, not separated).

This clone was seen more than once but under ten times. This probably arose from a read error, given a far larger clone one base away. This sample includes further DNA sequences coding for the same CDR3. The J gene is TRDJ1, the V gene TRDV2; 7 positions agree with TRDD3. The J gene, left out of TCRdb, was set here by checking the DNA against germline. V gave up 0 bases and J gave up 6 bases; unmatched junction bases: 9. CDR1 and CDR2 (germline): GEAIGNYY, EKD. This CDR3 has 15 residues. This CDR3 is CACDTVGDRENKLIF. In DNA form, the CDR3 reads TGTGCCTGTGACACCGTGGGGGACAGGGAGAATAAACTCATCTTT.

This clone was observed many times. The rearrangement joins TRDV1 to TRDJ1, with 7 bases fitting TRDD3. CDR3 length: 15 amino acids. Trimming took 2 bases from V and 3 from J; bases not matched to a gene: 6. CDR1 is TSWWSYY, CDR2 QGS, per germline. Written as DNA, the CDR3 is TGTGCTCTTGGGGAAGGGATACCCCTGGCCGATAAACTCATCTTT. It encodes CALGEGIPLADKLIF.

There are a few counts of this clone. The protein that TCRdb holds for this DNA derives from a much larger clone and differs from the translated DNA at residue 6, which likely indicates a read error; the protein shown here is translated from the DNA. The CDR3 sequence: CALGEPPQAPSTGGYAPFTDKLIF. In DNA form, the CDR3 reads TGTGCTCTTGGGGAACCCCCTCAGGCCCCCAGTACTGGGGGATACGCTCCGTTCACCGATAAACTCATCTTT. The V gene is TRDV1, the J gene TRDJ1, with 13 positions matching TRDD3. The J segment lost 1 base and the V segment lost 1 base, leaving 24 bases of the junction unmatched. Germline V gives CDR1 TSWWSYY, CDR2 QGS. The CDR3 is 24 amino acids.

A few counts support this clone. The TCRdb record carries a much larger clone's protein, which differs from this DNA's translation at residue 12; a read error is the likely cause, and the protein listed here is the DNA translation. The rearrangement joins TRDV1 to TRDJ1; D possibly corresponds to TRDD2 (5 bases). V gave up 5 bases and J gave up 1 base, with 23 bases separating them. In germline, CDR1 is TSWWSYY, CDR2 QGS. This CDR3 comprises 18 residues. The CDR3 DNA is TGTGCTCTTGGGAACTACCTCTTCCCGTCTTACTCCACCGATAAACTCATCTTT. It translates to CALGNYLFPSYSTDKLIF.

Turning to this clone: The TCRdb record carries a much larger clone's protein, which differs from this DNA's translation at residue 13; a read error is the likely cause, and the protein listed here is the DNA translation. The rearrangement uses TRAV36/DV7 and TRDJ1; D perhaps matches TRDD2 (6 bases). The V gene lost 0 bases and the J gene lost 0 bases, with 39 bases spanning the gap. The CDR3 spans 24 residues. From germline, CDR1 is VTNFRS and CDR2 LTSSGIE (reference sequence). CDR3 region: CAVEVQNPTPALIGVYMYTDKLIF. The CDR3 DNA is TGTGCTGTGGAGGTTCAGAATCCTACCCCGGCCTTGATAGGGGTCTATATGTACACCGATAAACTCATCTTT.

This clone was found a few times. The TCRdb record carries a much larger clone's protein, which differs from this DNA's translation at residue 5; a read error is the likely cause, and the protein listed here is the DNA translation. The chain links TRDV2 to TRDJ1, with 8 bases aligning to TRDD3. Here the J gene came from matching the DNA to germline, since TCRdb omits it. The junction had 7 bases not matched to a gene; V was cut back by 3 bases and J by 2 bases. The CDR3 spans 15 residues. The germline V gene has CDR1 GEAIGNYY and CDR2 EKD. The CDR3 DNA reads TGTGCCTGTGACGTCTTACTGGGGGGGACCGATAAACTCATCTTT. This gives the protein CACDVLLGGTDKLIF.

In this sample, this clone turned up a few times. With a far larger clone one base away, a read error is the likely cause. At the DNA level, this CDR3 is encoded by other sequences in the same sample as well. The CDR3 sequence: CACDTDNGSGDCGHPLGKLIF. CDR3 DNA sequence: TGTGCCTGTGACACCGATAACGGTTCTGGGGATTGCGGTCATCCCCTGGGTAAACTCATCTTT. This chain joins TRDV2 and TRDJ1; D might be TRDD3 (6 bases). TCRdb is silent on the J gene; assignment here came from matching the DNA to germline. The CDR3 consists of 21 residues. Germline lookup yields CDR1 GEAIGNYY and CDR2 EKD. The V and J ends lost 0 bases and 7 bases respectively, with 35 bases between them.

As concerns this clone: This sequence is one base from a far larger clone and is likely a read error. This specimen includes other DNA sequences encoding the same CDR3. The V gene reported is TRDV2; the J gene is uncalled; the DNA was not used to check the table's D call, TRDD3. CDR1 and CDR2 from the germline V gene are GEAIGNYY and EKD. This CDR3 spans 16 amino acids. CDR3 sequence (DNA): TGTGCCTGTGACACCGTGGGGGATACTTTGACAGCACAACTCTTCTTC. Its translation: CACDTVGDTLTAQLFF.

For this clone: The TCRdb protein, from a much larger clone, departs from this DNA's translation at residue 20, likely by read error; the protein shown derives from the DNA. The J gene is uncalled and the V gene is TRDV1; the table's D call, TRDD3, was not checked against the DNA. The CDR3 sequence is 21 residues long. CDR1 is TSWWSYY, CDR2 QGS, per germline. Written as DNA, the CDR3 is TGTGCTCTTGGGATTCGGCCTTCCCGCTACTGGGGGGTTCCGTACACCGATAAACTCACCTTT. It encodes CALGIRPSRYWGVPYTDKLTF.